One and the same sample provided the 7 T cell receptor beta chains below, sequenced in a study of blood T cells in healthy people across ages. Together with a sample-barcoded 5' primer, a J-beta primer mix was included in a second PCR lasting about 6 to 11 cycles. Each CDR3 protein is one row after TCRdb ran MiXCR on the 5' RACE reads. The table includes around 990,000 distinct CDR3 sequences, about two fifths detected once. Sequencing used blood. The receptors were sampled from a man younger than 35 in good health.

V is TRBV4-1 and J is TRBJ2-3; weak D call: TRBD2 (6 bases). With 1 base removed from V and 3 bases from J, the gap between germline ends came to 14 bases. Germline V gene lookup returns CDR1 MGHRA and CDR2 YSYEKL. CDR3 length equals 16 residues. The CDR3 loop is CASSQVPSAGTDTQYF. The CDR3 DNA reads TGCGCCAGCAGCCAAGTCCCTTCCGCGGGGACAGATACGCAGTATTTT.

The V call is TRBV2, the J call TRBJ1-1; D unresolved. V was trimmed by 6 bases and J by 11 bases, leaving 19 bases between them. Germline values: CDR1 SNHLY, CDR2 FYNNEI. The CDR3 extends over 13 amino acids. This CDR3 is CASRHVMSGKAFF. In DNA form, the CDR3 reads TGTGCCAGCAGACATGTAATGAGCGGTAAGGCTTTCTTT.

The chain combines TRBV20-1 with TRBJ1-5, with D possibly being TRBD1 (6 bases). Germline V lookup: CDR1 DFQATT, CDR2 SNEGSKA (reference sequence). The CDR3 is made up of 17 amino acids. Trimming pared 2 bases from V and 0 bases from J, leaving 17 bases between. CDR3 nucleotides: TGCAGTGCTAGAATCTGGGCAGACAGGTTTAGCAATCAGCCCCAGCATTTT. Translation: CSARIWADRFSNQPQHF.

V usage is TRBV6-2 or TRBV6-3 and J usage is TRBJ2-1, with D tentatively TRBD1 or TRBD2 (6 bases each). The CDR3 runs to 22 residues. Trimming removed 1 base from V and 1 base from J, with 29 bases in between. The germline CDR1 and CDR2 sequences are MNHEY and SVGEGT. DNA for the CDR3: TGTGCCAGCAGTTACTTCCAGGGGCGGGATCAAGGCCGTTCCGGTTCCTACAATGAGCAGTTCTTC. Protein: CASSYFQGRDQGRSGSYNEQFF.

This rearrangement joins TRBV20-1 to TRBJ2-4; D gene unclear. V was trimmed by 3 bases and J by 1 base, leaving 10 bases between them. Looked up from germline, CDR1 is DFQATT and CDR2 is SNEGSKA (reference sequence). The CDR3 loop spans 14 amino acids. The CDR3 DNA reads as TGCAGTGCTAGGAGCAGGATGGCCAAAAACATTCAGTACTTC. Translation: CSARSRMAKNIQYF.

Notes on this clonotype: A much larger clone differs from this one at a single base, so this may be a read error. The V call is TRBV5-6, the J call TRBJ2-1; D is undetermined. Looked up from germline, CDR1 is SGHDT and CDR2 is YYEEEE. The length of the CDR3 is 14 residues. Written as DNA, the CDR3 is TGTGCCAGCAGCTTGTGGTGGCTAAACAATGAGCAGGTCTTC. Translating gives CASSLWWLNNEQVF.

The CDR3 bases are TGTGCCAGCAGCTTTTTGGGAAACTATGGCTACACCTTC. It translates to CASSFLGNYGYTF. This sequence joins TRBV7-9 and TRBJ1-2; D is unresolved. Trimming took off 3 bases at V and 2 bases at J, with 7 bases between the two ends. The germline gives CDR1 SEHNR, CDR2 FQNEAQ (reference sequence). The CDR3 has 13 amino acids.